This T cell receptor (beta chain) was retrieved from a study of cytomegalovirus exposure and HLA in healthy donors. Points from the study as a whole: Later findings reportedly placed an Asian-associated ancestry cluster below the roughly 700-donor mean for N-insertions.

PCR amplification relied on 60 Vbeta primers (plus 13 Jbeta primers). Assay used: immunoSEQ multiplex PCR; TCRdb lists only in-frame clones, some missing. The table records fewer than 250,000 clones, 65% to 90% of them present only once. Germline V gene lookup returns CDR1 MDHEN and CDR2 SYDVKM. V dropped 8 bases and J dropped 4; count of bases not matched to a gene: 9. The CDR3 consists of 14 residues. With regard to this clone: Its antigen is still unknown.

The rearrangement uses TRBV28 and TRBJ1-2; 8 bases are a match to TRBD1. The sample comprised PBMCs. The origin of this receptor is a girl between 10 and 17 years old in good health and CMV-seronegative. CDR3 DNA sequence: TGTGCCAGCGTTGGGACAGGCAGCGCCTATGGCTACACCTTC. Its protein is CASVGTGSAYGYTF.